Sequencing of this TCR beta chain was carried out in a study of T cells expressing NK-cell markers (dated by TCRdb to the early 2020s). Turning to the overall study: Three sorted T-cell subsets (CD3+CD56+NKG2C+, CD3+CD56+NKG2C- and CD3+CD56-NKG2C+) from seven to nine donors had their TCR beta-chain repertoires profiled. The libraries were sequenced on Illumina HiSeq 2000/2500, MiSeq or NextSeq, producing 2 x 150 bp reads. The study sequenced eight donors, all healthy volunteers chosen at random: three men and five women. Among the eight sequenced donors, seven were HCMV-seropositive and one was HCMV-seronegative.

As for this clonotype: What this receptor recognizes is not known.

The CDR3 holds 20 amino acids from the cysteine to the phenylalanine. The coding DNA is unavailable. Per the germline V gene, KGHSH is the CDR1 and LQKENI is the CDR2. Sequenced on an Illumina HiSeq 2000. The TCR beta cDNA libraries were made using 5'RACE template switching, a step that added both a universal primer site and unique molecular identifiers. cDNA synthesis was primed from the TCR beta constant segment, followed by two successive PCR amplification steps. The study's own analysis went as follows. MIGEC was used to demultiplex reads and group reads by UMI, and MiTCR was used to assemble and quantify clonotypes. To exclude erroneous sequences, only TCR cDNA sequences supported by at least two reads were retained. The tcR package was used for downstream repertoire analysis, with clonotypes matched between fractions based on CDR3 nucleotide sequence plus V segment. Antigen specificity was annotated against VDJdb with VDJmatch, allowing one amino acid substitution in CDR3. Following TCRdb reprocessing, every CDR3 protein sequence forms one entry, and DNA is not provided. TCRdb assigned the V and J calls; the authors' analysis was not used. The data table for this sample lists 300,000 to 450,000 distinct CDR3 sequences. 5% to 5.5% of the sample rests with the top ten.

What the study reported, not specific to this receptor: Whether the expanded NKG2C-expressing T cell clones were specific for HCMV antigens remained unclear. Those dominant clonotypes were again the most abundant among CD3+CD56-NKG2C+ cells in a few donors, at roughly 25-65%. For several donors, the dominant CD3+CD56+NKG2C+ clonotypes were among the top 10 CD8+ clonotypes and accounted for about 1.0-7.0% of CD8+ T cells.

To determine HCMV serostatus, a commercial ELISA kit was used to detect HCMV-specific IgG in serum. Ficoll density gradient centrifugation was used to isolate peripheral blood mononuclear cells from blood. The sequencing input was blood T cells: a sorted CD56 or NKG2C T cell subset, CD4+ or CD8+ T cells, or bulk PBMC T cells (not recorded which). The rearranged chain carries TRBV18 and TRBJ2-2; TCRdb's D gene call, TRBD1, goes unchecked for lack of DNA. The sequence was obtained from a man between 18 and 69 years old in good health. The CDR3: CASSPIRDRSRGQNTGELFF.